This TCR beta chain was captured by sequencing in a study of blood T cell repertoires in COVID-19. On the study more broadly: Samples taken during acute and convalescent COVID-19 were collected in the United States, Italy and Spain.

Trimming cost V 2 bases and J 1 base, with 9 bases left between them. This CDR3 has 15 residues. Germline CDR1 is SGHAT and CDR2 is FQNNGV. The protocol was immunoSEQ multiplex PCR, while the TCRdb copy is restricted to in-frame clones and leaves out a portion. The top ten clones hold around 2.9% of a sample with under 200,000 clones, around 72% of them seen once. The sequence was collected from a woman aged 80 or older with acute or convalescent COVID-19. Sequencing was done on a sample of peripheral blood. The chain couples TRBV11-2 to TRBJ2-1; maybe TRBD2 (5 bases). CDR3 region: CASSLLSGSYNEQFF. The CDR3, as DNA: TGTGCCAGCAGCTTACTCAGCGGTTCCTACAATGAGCAGTTCTTC. The full variable domain, completed using reference TRBV11-2 and TRBJ2-1, is EAGVAQSPRYKIIEKRQSVAFWCNPISGHATLYWYQQILGQGPKLLIQFQNNGVVDDSQLPKDRFSAERLKGVDSTLKIQPAKLEDSAVYLCASSLLSGSYNEQFFGPGTRLTVL.